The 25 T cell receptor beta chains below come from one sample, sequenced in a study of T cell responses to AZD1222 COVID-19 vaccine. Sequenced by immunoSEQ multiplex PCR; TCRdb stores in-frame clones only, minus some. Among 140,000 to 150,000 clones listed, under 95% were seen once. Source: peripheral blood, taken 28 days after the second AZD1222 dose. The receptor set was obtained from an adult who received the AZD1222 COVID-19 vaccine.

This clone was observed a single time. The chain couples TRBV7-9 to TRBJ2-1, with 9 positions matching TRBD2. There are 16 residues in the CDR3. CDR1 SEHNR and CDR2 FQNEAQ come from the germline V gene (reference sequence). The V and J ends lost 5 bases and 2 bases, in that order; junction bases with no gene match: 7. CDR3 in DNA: TGTGCCAGCAGCCCATGGACTAGCGAGGCCTACAATGAGCAGTTCTTC. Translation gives CASSPWTSEAYNEQFF. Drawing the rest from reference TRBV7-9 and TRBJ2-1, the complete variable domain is DTGVSQNPRHKITKRGQNVTFRCDPISEHNRLYWYRQTLGQGPEFLTYFQNEAQLEKSRLLSDRFSAERPKGSFSTLEIQRTEQGDSAMYLCASSPWTSEAYNEQFFGPGTRLTVL.

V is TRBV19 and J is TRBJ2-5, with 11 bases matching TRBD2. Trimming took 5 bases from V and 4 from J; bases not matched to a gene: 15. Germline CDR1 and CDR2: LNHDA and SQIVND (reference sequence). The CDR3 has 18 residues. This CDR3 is CASSSNPPGLAGGETQYF. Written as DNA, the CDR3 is TGTGCCAGTAGTTCCAACCCCCCGGGTCTAGCGGGGGGAGAGACCCAGTACTTC.

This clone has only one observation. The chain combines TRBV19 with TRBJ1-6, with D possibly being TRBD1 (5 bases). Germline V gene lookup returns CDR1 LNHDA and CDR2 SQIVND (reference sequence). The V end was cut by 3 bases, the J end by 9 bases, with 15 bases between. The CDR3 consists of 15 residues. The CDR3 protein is CASSITREGRSPLHF. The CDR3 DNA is TGTGCCAGTAGTATCACCAGGGAGGGTCGTTCACCCCTCCACTTT.

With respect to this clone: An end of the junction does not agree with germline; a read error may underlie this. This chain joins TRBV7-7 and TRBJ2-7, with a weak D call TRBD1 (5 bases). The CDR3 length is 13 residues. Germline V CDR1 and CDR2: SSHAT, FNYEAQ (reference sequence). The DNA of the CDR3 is TGTGCTAGCAGCTTAGGGGTGGGATCCGAGCAGTACTTC. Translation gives CASSLGVGSEQYF.

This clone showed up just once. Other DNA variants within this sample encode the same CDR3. The DNA of the CDR3 is TGTGCCAGCAGCTTAGTAGGGAACACTGAAGCTTTCTTT. Its protein is CASSLVGNTEAFF. This chain joins TRBV7-3 and TRBJ1-1; D ambiguous. This CDR3 contains 13 residues. V dropped 2 bases and J dropped 1 base, with 5 bases sitting between them. Germline V gene data show CDR1 as SGHTA and CDR2 as FQGTGA.

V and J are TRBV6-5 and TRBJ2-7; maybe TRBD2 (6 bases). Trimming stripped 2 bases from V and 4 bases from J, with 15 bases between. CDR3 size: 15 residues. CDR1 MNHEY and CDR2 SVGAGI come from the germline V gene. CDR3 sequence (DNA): TGTGCCAGCAGTTACGGGTGGTCTGCGGGGTACGAGCAGTACTTC. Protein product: CASSYGWSAGYEQYF.

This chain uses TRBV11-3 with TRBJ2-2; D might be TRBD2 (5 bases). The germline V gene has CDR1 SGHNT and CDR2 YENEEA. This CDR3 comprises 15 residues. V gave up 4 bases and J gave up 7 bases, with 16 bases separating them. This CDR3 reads CASSSHGLAGGELFF. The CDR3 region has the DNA TGTGCCAGCAGCTCCCACGGTCTAGCAGGCGGGGAGCTGTTTTTT.

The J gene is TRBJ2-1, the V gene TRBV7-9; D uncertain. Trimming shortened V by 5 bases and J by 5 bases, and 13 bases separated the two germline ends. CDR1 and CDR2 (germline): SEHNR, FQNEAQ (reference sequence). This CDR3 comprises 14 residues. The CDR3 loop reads CASSPPGRNNEQFF. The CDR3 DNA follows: TGTGCCAGCAGCCCCCCTGGTAGGAACAATGAGCAGTTCTTC.

The CDR3 sequence is CASSQDRVAPRDEKLFF. CDR3 DNA sequence: TGTGCCAGCAGCCAGGACAGGGTTGCGCCGCGAGACGAAAAACTGTTTTTT. The V call is TRBV11-2, the J call TRBJ1-4; 8 bases are shared with TRBD1. The germline CDR1 and CDR2 sequences are SGHAT and FQNNGV. CDR3 length: 17 amino acids. J lost 8 bases, V lost 5 bases, and 16 bases had no gene match.

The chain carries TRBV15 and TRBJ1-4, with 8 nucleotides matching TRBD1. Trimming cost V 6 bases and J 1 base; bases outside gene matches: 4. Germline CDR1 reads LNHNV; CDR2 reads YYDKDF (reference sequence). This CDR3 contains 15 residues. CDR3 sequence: CATRIDRGTNEKLFF. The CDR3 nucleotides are TGTGCCACCAGAATAGACAGGGGAACTAATGAAAAACTGTTTTTT.

Written as DNA, the CDR3 is TGTGCTAGTGGGGGGGGAACTGAAGCTTTCTTT. Translating gives CASGGGTEAFF. V is TRBV12-5 and J is TRBJ1-1; possibly TRBD1 for D (5 bases). The V end lost 6 bases, the J end lost 5 bases, and 7 bases lay between the germline ends. The germline V gene has CDR1 LGHNT and CDR2 FRNRAP. This CDR3 contains 11 residues.

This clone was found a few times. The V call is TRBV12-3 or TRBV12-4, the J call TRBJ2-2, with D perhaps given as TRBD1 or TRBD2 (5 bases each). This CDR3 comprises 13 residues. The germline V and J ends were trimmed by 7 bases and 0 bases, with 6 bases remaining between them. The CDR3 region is CASMGANTGELFF. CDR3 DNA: TGTGCCAGCATGGGGGCGAACACCGGGGAGCTGTTTTTT.

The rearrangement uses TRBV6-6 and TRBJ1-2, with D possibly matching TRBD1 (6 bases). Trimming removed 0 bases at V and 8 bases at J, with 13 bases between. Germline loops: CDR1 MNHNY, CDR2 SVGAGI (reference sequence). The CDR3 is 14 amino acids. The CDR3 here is CASSYSGRGGGYTF. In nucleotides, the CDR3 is TGTGCCAGCAGTTACTCAGGGAGGGGGGGAGGCTACACCTTC.

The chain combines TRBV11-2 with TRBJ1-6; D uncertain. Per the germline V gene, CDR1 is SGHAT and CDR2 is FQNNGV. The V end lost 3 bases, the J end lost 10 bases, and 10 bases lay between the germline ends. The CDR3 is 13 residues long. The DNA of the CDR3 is TGTGCCAGCAGCTTTCTCTCCCCATCACCCCTCCACTTT. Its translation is CASSFLSPSPLHF.

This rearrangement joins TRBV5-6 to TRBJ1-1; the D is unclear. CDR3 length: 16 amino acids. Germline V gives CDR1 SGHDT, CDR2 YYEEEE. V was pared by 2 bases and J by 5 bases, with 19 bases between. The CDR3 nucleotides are TGTGCCAGCAGCTTCTCTCAAATGCAAAGGTGGACTGAAGCTTTCTTT. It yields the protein CASSFSQMQRWTEAFF.

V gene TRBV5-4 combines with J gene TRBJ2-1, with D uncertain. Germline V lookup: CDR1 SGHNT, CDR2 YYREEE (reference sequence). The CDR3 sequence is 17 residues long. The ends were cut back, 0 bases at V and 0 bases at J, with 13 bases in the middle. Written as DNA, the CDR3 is TGTGCCAGCAGCTTGGGAATAGCCCCGAGCTCCTACAATGAGCAGTTCTTC. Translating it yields CASSLGIAPSSYNEQFF.

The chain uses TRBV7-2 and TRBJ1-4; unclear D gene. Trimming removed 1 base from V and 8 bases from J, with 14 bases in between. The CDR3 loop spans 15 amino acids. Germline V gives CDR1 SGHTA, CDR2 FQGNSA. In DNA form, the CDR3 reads TGTGCCAGCAGCTTAGGGAGGGCGTCTGCGGAAAAACTGTTTTTT. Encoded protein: CASSLGRASAEKLFF.

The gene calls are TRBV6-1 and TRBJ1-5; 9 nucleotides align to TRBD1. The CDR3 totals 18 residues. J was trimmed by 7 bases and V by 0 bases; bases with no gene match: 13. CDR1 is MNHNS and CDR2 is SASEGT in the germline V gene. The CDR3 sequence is CASSEALRTGAPWQPQHF. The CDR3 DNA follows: TGTGCCAGCAGTGAAGCGCTAAGGACAGGGGCACCATGGCAGCCCCAGCATTTT.

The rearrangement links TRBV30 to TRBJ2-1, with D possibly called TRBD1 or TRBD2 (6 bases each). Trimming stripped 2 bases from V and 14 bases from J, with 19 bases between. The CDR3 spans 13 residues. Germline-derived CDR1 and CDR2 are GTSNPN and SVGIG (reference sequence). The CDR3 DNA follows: TGTGCCTGGAGTCACCACTTGGAGGGGGGAAAGTTCTTC. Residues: CAWSHHLEGGKFF.

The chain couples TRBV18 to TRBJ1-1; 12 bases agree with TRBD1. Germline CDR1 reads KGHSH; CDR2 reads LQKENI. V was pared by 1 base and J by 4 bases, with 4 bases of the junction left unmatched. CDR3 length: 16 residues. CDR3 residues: CASSPRGTGGGTEAFF. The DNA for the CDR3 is TGTGCCAGCTCACCACGCGGGACAGGGGGCGGCACTGAAGCTTTCTTT.

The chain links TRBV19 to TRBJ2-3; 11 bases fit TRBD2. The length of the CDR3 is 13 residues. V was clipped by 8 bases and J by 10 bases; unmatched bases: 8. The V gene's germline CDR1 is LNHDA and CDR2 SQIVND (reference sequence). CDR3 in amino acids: CASAGTSGVSQYF. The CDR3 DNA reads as TGTGCCAGTGCGGGGACTAGCGGTGTTTCGCAGTATTTT.

CDR3 DNA sequence: TGTGCCAGCAGCTCATACTCGACAGGATCAGATACGCAGTATTTT. It specifies CASSSYSTGSDTQYF. The J gene is TRBJ2-3, the V gene TRBV5-6; a possible D gene is TRBD1 (6 bases). Germline V lookup: CDR1 SGHDT, CDR2 YYEEEE. The V end lost 3 bases, the J end lost 4 bases, and 15 bases lay between the germline ends. The length of the CDR3 is 15 residues.

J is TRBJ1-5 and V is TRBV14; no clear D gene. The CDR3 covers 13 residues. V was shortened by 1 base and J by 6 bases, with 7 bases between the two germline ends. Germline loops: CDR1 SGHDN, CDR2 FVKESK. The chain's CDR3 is CASSQGVGQPQHF. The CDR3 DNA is TGTGCCAGCAGCCAAGGGGTCGGTCAGCCCCAGCATTTT.

The CDR3 nucleotides read TGTGCCAGTAGTCGGTTTGGGGATAGCAATCAGCCCCAGCATTTT. Protein: CASSRFGDSNQPQHF. The chain recombines TRBV19 with TRBJ1-5; unclear D gene. This CDR3 has 15 amino acids. Germline CDR1 reads LNHDA; CDR2 reads SQIVND (reference sequence). V lost 5 bases, J lost 0 bases, and 11 bases lay in between.

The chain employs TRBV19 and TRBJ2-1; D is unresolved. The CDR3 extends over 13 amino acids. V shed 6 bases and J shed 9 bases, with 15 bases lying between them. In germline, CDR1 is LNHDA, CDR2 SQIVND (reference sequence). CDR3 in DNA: TGTGCCAGTAGAGTCCCCAGTCTCGGTGAGCAGTTCTTC. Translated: CASRVPSLGEQFF. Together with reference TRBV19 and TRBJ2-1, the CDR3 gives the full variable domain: DGGITQSPKYLFRKEGQNVTLSCEQNLNHDAMYWYRQDPGQGLRLIYYSQIVNDFQKGDIAEGYSVSREKKESFPLTVTSAQKNPTAFYLCASRVPSLGEQFFGPGTRLTVL.